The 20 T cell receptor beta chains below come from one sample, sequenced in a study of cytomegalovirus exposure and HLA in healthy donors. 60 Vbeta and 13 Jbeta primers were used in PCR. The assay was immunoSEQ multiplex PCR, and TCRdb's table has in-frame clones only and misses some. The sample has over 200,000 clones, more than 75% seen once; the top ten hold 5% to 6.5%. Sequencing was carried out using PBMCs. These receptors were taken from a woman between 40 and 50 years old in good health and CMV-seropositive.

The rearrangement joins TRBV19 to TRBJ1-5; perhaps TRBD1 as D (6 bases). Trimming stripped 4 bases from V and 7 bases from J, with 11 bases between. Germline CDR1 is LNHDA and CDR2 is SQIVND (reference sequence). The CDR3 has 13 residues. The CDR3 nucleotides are TGTGCCAGTAGTAGGACAGAAAGGCAGCCCCAGCATTTT. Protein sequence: CASSRTERQPQHF.

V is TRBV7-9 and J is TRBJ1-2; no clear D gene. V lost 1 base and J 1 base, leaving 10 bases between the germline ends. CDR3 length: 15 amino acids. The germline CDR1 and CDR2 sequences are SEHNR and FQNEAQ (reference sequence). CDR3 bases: TGTGCCAGCAGCTTAGGCGGCGAGTTTAACTATGGCTACACCTTC. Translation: CASSLGGEFNYGYTF.

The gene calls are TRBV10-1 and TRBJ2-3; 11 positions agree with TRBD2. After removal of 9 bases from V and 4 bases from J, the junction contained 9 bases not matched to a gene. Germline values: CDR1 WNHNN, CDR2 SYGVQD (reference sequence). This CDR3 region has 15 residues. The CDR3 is CASQLAGDPPDTQYF. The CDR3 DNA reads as TGCGCCAGTCAACTAGCGGGAGATCCCCCAGATACGCAGTATTTT.

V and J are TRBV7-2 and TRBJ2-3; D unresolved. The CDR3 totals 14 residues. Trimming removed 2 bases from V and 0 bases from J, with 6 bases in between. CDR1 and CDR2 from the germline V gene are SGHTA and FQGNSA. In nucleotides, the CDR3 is TGTGCCAGCAGCTTAATGGGCAGCACAGATACGCAGTATTTT. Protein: CASSLMGSTDTQYF. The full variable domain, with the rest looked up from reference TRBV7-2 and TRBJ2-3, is GAGVSQSPSNKVTEKGKDVELRCDPISGHTALYWYRQSLGQGLEFLIYFQGNSAPDKSGLPSDRFSAERTGGSVSTLTIQRTQQEDSAVYLCASSLMGSTDTQYFGPGTRLTVL.

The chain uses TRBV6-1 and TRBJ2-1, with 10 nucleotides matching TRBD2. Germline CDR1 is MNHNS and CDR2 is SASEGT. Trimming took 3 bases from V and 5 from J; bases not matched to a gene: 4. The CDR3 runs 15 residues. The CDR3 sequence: CASSEGTSVNNEQFF. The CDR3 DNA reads TGTGCCAGCAGTGAGGGGACTAGCGTAAACAATGAGCAGTTCTTC.

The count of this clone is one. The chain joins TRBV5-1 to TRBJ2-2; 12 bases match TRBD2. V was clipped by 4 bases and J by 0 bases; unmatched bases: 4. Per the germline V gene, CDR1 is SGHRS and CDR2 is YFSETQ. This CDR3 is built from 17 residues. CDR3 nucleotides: TGCGCCAGCAGCCCTACTAGCGGGGGGCCGAACACCGGGGAGCTGTTTTTT. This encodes CASSPTSGGPNTGELFF.

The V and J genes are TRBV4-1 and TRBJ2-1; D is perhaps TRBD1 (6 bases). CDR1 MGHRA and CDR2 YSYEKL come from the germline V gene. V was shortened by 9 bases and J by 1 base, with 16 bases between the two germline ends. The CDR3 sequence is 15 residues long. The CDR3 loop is CASSDGTYSYNEQFF. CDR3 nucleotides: TGCGCCAGTAGCGACGGGACATATTCCTACAATGAGCAGTTCTTC.

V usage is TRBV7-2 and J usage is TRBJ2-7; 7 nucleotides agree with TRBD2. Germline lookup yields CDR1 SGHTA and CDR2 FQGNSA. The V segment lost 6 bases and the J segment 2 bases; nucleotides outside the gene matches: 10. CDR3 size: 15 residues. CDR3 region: CASSWGVGGTYEQYF. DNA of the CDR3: TGTGCCAGCAGTTGGGGAGTGGGAGGGACCTACGAGCAGTACTTC.

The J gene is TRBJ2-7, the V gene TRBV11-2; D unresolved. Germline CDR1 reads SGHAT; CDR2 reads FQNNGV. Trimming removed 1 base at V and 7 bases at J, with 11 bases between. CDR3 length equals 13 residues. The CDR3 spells CASSLVSRMEQYF. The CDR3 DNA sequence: TGTGCCAGCAGCTTAGTATCCAGGATGGAGCAGTACTTC.

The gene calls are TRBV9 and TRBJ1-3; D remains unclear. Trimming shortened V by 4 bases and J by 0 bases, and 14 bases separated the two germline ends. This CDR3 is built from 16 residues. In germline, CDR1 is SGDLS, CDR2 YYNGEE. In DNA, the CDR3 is TGTGCCAGCAGCCCCCCCCGTTCCGTCTCTGGAAACACCATATATTTT. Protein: CASSPPRSVSGNTIYF.

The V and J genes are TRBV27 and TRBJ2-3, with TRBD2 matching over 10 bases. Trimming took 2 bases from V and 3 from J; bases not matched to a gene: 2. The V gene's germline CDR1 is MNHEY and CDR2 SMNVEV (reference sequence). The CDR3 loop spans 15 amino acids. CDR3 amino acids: CASSLLAGETDTQYF. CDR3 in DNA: TGTGCCAGCAGTTTACTAGCGGGAGAAACAGATACGCAGTATTTT.

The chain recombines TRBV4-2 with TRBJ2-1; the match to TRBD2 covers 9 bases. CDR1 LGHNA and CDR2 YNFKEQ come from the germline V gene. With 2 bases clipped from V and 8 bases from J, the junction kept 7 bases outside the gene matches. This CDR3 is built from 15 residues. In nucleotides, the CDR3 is TGTGCCAGCAGCCAACTAGCGGAGCGGGGGGATGAGCAGTTCTTC. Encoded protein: CASSQLAERGDEQFF.

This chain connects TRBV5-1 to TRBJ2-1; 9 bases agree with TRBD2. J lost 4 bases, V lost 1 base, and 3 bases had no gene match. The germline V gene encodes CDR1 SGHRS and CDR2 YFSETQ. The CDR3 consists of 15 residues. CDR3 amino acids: CASSLIAGVYNEQFF. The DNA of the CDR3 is TGCGCCAGCAGCTTGATAGCGGGAGTTTACAATGAGCAGTTCTTC.

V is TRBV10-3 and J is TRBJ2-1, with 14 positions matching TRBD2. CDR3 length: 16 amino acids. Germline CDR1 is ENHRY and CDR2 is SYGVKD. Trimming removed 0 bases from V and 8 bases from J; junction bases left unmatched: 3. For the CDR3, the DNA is TGTGCCATCAGTGAGTCGACTAGCGGGAGGGGCCATGAGCAGTTCTTC. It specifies CAISESTSGRGHEQFF.

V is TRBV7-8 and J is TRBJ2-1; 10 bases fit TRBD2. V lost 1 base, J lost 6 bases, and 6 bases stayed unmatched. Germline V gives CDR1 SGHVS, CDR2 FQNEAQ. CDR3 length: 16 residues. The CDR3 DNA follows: TGTGCCAGCAGCTTAGAGGGACTAGCGCTCGGCAATGAGCAGTTCTTC. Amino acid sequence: CASSLEGLALGNEQFF.

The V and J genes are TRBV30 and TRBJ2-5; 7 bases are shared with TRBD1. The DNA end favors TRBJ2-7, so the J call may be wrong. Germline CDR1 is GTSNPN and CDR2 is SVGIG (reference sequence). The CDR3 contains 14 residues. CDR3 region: CAWNLFGQGDEQYF. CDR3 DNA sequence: TGTGCCTGGAATCTTTTTGGCCAGGGGGACGAGCAGTACTTC.

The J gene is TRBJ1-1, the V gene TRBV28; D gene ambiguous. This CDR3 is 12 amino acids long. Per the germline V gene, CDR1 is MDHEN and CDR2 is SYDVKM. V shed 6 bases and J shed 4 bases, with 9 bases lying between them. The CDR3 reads CASSSGLTEAFF. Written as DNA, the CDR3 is TGTGCCAGCAGCTCCGGTCTCACTGAAGCTTTCTTT. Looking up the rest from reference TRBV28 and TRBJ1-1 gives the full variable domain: DVKVTQSSRYLVKRTGEKVFLECVQDMDHENMFWYRQDPGLGLRLIYFSYDVKMKEKGDIPEGYSVSREKKERFSLILESASTNQTSMYLCASSSGLTEAFFGQGTRLTVV.

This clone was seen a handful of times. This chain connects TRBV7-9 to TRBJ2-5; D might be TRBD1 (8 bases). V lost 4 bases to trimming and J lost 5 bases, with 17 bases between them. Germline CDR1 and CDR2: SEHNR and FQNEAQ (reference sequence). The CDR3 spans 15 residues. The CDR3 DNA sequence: TGTGCCAGCAGCTACAGGGGGGGGGCCTGGGAGACCCAGTACTTC. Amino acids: CASSYRGGAWETQYF.

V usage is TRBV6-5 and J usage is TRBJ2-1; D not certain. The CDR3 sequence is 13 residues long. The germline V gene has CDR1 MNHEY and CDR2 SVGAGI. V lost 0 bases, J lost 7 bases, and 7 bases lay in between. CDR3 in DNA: TGTGCCAGCAGTTACTCAAACGGGAATGAGCAGTTCTTC. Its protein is CASSYSNGNEQFF.

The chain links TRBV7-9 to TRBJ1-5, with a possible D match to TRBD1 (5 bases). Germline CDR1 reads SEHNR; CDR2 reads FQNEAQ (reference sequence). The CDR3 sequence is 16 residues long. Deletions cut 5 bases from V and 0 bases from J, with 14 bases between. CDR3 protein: CASSMGGPSSNQPQHF. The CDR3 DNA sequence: TGTGCCAGCAGCATGGGGGGACCGAGTAGCAATCAGCCCCAGCATTTT.